These T cell receptor beta chains were read from a single sample in a study of identical twins. TCRdb passed the 5' RACE reads through MiXCR, listing each CDR3 protein once. The table records about 210,000 distinct CDR3 sequences, around 10% of them present only once. Sequencing input: memory (CD45RO+) T cells sorted from blood. All receptors come from a woman aged 18-35 years in good health. The CDR3 runs from the conserved cysteine through the conserved F or W.

V gene | CDR3 protein
TRBV9 | CASSVWVAGGSDEQFF
TRBV5-1 | CASSLGGGVSADTQYF
TRBV20-1 | CSAREGGMINNEQFF
TRBV18 | CASSPSRLGADTQYF
TRBV5-1 | CASSLFADSGANVLTF
TRBV3-1 | CASSQGQGWGNEQFF
TRBV5-6 | CASIPLHGDINEQFF
TRBV7-3 | CASSVRDRDNIGELFF
TRBV7-3 | CASSLTGGGPDTQYF
TRBV10-3 | CAISSGSADAQYF
TRBV20-1 | CSASPTSGGDASTDTQYF
TRBV3-1 | CASSPLGRDSYNEQFF
TRBV18 | CASSRWQDTEAFF
TRBV3-1 | CASSQDPSGSVDTQYF
TRBV5-1 | CASYDRAHSQAFF
TRBV7-8 | CASSLDEEDTQYF
TRBV12-3/TRBV12-4 | CASSPRQGRGEKLFF
TRBV7-2 | CASKRQGINEQYF
TRBV23-1 | CASSQTDRGGDTQYF
TRBV20-1 | CSARKSGDSYEQYF
TRBV5-1 | CASSLAGQREYEQYF
TRBV3-1 | CASSLRVSDEQFF
TRBV12-3/TRBV12-4 | CASTTGGLTNEKLFF
TRBV10-3 | CAIREMTVHTEAFF
TRBV24-1 | CATSDTGHTNTEAFF
TRBV27 | CASSLERGRADQYF
TRBV12-3/TRBV12-4 | CASSYGTADNQPQHF
TRBV20-1 | CSARESSDTQYF
TRBV20-1 | CSAVTRDTSLTDTQYF
TRBV20-1 | CSAHRVSDEQFF
TRBV12-3/TRBV12-4 | CASSVAGSNQPQHF
TRBV19 | CASSIDLAITYNEQFF
TRBV5-1 | CASSLDSSSYNEQFF
TRBV3-1 | CASSHRQGMAEAFF
TRBV20-1 | CSARGGSEQYF
TRBV4-2 | CASSQPRDYIVDEQFF
TRBV7-3 | CSSRETGAGELFF
TRBV2 | CASSDPTSGIDEQYF
TRBV12-3/TRBV12-4 | CASRPNGLAGAETQYF
TRBV20-1 | CSATPGGASSYNEQFF
TRBV19 | CASNGHHGETQYF